The entry below gives a single T cell receptor beta chain sequence along with its context. This record comes from a study of blood T cells in healthy people across ages. With a J-beta primer mix and a sample-barcoded 5' primer, a second PCR ran roughly 6 to 11 cycles. Every cDNA was tagged by a template-switch adaptor with 12 random nucleotides. TCRdb fed the 5' RACE reads into MiXCR, producing one record per CDR3 protein. The sample has almost 1 million distinct CDR3 sequences; roughly 47% are singletons. The donors, healthy Caucasians from Russia, were aged roughly 6 to 95. Every sample had a minimum of 7 million PBMCs isolated. The total RNA that was extracted per sample amounted to at least 5 micrograms. Germline V gives CDR1 DFQATT, CDR2 SNEGSKA (reference sequence). This CDR3 contains 14 residues. V was shortened by 5 bases and J by 0 bases, with 8 bases between the two germline ends.

The rearrangement links TRBV20-1 to TRBJ2-6; tentatively, D is TRBD2 (5 bases). The sequenced material came from blood. This TCR derives from an older woman in good health. The CDR3 here is CSAETTSGANVLTF. The DNA for the CDR3 is TGCAGTGCTGAGACTACCTCTGGGGCCAACGTCCTGACTTTC.